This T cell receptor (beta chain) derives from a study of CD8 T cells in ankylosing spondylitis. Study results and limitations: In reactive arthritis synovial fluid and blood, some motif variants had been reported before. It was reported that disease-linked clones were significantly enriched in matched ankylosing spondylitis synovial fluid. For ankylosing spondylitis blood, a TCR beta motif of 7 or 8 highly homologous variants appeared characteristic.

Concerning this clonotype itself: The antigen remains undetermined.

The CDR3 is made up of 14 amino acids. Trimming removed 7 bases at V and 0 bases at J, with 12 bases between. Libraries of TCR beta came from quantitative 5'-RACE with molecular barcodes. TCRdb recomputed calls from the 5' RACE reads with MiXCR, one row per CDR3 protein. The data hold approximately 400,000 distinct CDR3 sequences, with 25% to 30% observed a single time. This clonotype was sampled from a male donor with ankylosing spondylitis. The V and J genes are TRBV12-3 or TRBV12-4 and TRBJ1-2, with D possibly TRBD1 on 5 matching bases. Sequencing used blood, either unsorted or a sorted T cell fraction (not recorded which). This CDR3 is CASTAGRTNYGYTF. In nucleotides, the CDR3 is TGTGCCAGCACCGCAGGGAGGACTAACTATGGCTACACCTTC.